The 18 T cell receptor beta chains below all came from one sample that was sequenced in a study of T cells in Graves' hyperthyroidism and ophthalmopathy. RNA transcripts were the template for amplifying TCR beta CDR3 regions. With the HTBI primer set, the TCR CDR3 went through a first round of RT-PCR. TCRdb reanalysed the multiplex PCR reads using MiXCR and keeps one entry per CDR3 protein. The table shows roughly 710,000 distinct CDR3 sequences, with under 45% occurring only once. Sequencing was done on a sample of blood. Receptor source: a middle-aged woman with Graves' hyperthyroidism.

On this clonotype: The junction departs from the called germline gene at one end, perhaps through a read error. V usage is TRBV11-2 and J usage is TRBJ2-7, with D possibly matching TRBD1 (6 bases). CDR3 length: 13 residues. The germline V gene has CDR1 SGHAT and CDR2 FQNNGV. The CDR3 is CASSPRQVPAGEF. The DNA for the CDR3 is TGTGCCAGCAGCCCCCGACAGGTGCCCGCAGGGGAATTC.

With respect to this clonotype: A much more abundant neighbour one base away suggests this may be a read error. The DNA of the CDR3 is TGCAGTGCTAGAGCCACAGGATCTTCCAGACTCTTTGGCTACACCTTC. Translation gives CSARATGSSRLFGYTF. V usage is TRBV20-1 and J usage is TRBJ1-2; possible D gene TRBD1, 5 bases. Trimming removed 1 base at V and 7 bases at J, with 22 bases between. Looked up from germline, CDR1 is DFQATT and CDR2 is SNEGSKA (reference sequence). This CDR3 comprises 16 residues.

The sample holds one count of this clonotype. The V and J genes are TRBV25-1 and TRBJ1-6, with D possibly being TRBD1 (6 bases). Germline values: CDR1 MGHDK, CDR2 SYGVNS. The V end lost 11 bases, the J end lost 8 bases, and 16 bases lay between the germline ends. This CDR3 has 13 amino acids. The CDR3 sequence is CARTGGGYSPLHF. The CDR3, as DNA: TGTGCCCGTACGGGGGGCGGATATTCACCCCTCCACTTT. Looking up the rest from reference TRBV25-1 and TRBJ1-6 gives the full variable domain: EADIYQTPRYLVIGTGKKITLECSQTMGHDKMYWYQQDPGMELHLIHYSYGVNSTEKGDLSSESTVSRIRTEHFPLTLESARPSHTSQYLCARTGGGYSPLHFGNGTRLTVT.

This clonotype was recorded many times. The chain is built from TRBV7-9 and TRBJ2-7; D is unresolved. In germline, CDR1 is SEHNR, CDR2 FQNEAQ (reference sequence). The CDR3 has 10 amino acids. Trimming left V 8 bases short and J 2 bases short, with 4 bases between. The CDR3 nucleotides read TGTGCCAGCGGCCCCTACGAGCAGTACTTC. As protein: CASGPYEQYF. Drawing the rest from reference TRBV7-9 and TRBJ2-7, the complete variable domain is DTGVSQNPRHKITKRGQNVTFRCDPISEHNRLYWYRQTLGQGPEFLTYFQNEAQLEKSRLLSDRFSAERPKGSFSTLEIQRTEQGDSAMYLCASGPYEQYFGPGTRLTVT.

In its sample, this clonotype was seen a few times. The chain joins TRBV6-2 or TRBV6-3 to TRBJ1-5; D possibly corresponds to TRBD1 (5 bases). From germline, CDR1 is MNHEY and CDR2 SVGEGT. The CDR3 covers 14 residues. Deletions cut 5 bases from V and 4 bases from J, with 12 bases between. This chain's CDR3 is CASSRQSWNQPQHF. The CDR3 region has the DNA TGTGCCAGCAGTCGACAGTCATGGAATCAGCCCCAGCATTTT.

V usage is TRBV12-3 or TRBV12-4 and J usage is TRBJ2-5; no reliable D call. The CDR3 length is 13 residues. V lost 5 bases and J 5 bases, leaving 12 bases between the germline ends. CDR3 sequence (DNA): TGTGCCAGCAGTCTCAAACATCGCGAGACCCAGTACTTC. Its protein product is CASSLKHRETQYF.

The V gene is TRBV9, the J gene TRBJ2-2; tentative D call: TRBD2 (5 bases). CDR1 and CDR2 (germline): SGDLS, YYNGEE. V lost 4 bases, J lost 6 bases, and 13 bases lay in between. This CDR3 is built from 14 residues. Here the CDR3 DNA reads TGTGCCAGCAGCCCAACTAGTTCTCCCGGGGAGCTGTTTTTT. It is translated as CASSPTSSPGELFF. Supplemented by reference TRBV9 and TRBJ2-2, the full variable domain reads DSGVTQTPKHLITATGQRVTLRCSPRSGDLSVYWYQQSLDQGLQFLIQYYNGEERAKGNILERFSAQQFPDLHSELNLSSLELGDSALYFCASSPTSSPGELFFGEGSRLTVL.

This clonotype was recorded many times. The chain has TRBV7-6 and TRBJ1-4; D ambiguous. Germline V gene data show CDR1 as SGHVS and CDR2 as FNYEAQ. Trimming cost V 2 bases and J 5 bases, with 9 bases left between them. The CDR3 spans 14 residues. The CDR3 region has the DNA TGTGCCAGCAGCTTAACCGGGGAAAATGAAAAACTGTTTTTT. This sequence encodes CASSLTGENEKLFF.

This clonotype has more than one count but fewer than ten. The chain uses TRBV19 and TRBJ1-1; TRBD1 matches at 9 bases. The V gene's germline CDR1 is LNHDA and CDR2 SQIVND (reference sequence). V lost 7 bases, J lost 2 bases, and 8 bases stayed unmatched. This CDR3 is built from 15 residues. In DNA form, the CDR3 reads TGTGCCAGTACCCCACAGGGGGCGTTCAACACTGAAGCTTTCTTT. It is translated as CASTPQGAFNTEAFF. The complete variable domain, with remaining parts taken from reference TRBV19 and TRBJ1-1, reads DGGITQSPKYLFRKEGQNVTLSCEQNLNHDAMYWYRQDPGQGLRLIYYSQIVNDFQKGDIAEGYSVSREKKESFPLTVTSAQKNPTAFYLCASTPQGAFNTEAFFGQGTRLTVV.

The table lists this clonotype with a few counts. The CDR3 sequence: CASRISRGSNQPQHF. The CDR3 DNA sequence: TGTGCCAGCAGGATAAGCAGGGGCAGCAATCAGCCCCAGCATTTT. This chain joins TRBV7-3 and TRBJ1-5, with a possible D match to TRBD1 (6 bases). CDR1 is SGHTA and CDR2 is FQGTGA in the germline V gene. Trimming pared 6 bases from V and 1 base from J, leaving 13 bases between. This CDR3 contains 15 residues.

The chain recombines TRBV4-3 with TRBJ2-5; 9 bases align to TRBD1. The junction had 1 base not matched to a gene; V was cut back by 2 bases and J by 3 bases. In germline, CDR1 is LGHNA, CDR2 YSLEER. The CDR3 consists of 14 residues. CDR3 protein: CASSQRTGEETQYF. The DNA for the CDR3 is TGCGCCAGCAGCCAAAGGACAGGGGAAGAGACCCAGTACTTC.

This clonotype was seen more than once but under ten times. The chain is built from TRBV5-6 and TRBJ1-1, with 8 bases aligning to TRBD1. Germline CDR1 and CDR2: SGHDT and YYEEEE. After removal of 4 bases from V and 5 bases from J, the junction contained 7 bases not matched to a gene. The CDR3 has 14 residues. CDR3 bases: TGTGCCAGCAGCGGACAGGGAAGGGGAACTGAAGCTTTCTTT. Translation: CASSGQGRGTEAFF.

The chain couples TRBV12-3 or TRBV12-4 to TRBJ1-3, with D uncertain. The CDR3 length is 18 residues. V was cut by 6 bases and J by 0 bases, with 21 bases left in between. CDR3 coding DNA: TGTGCCAGCAGCCCTACCCGGATGTCAGCCTACTCTGGAAACACCATATATTTT. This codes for CASSPTRMSAYSGNTIYF.

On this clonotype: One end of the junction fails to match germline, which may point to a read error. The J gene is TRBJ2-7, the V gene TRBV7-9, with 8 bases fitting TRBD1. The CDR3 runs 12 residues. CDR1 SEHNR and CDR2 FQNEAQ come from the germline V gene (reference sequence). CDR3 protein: CASRATGGEQYF. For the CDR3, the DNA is TGTGCTAGCAGGGCCACAGGGGGCGAGCAGTACTTC. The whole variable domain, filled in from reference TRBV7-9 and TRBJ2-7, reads DTGVSQNPRHKITKRGQNVTFRCDPISEHNRLYWYRQTLGQGPEFLTYFQNEAQLEKSRLLSDRFSAERPKGSFSTLEIQRTEQGDSAMYLCASRATGGEQYFGPGTRLTVT.

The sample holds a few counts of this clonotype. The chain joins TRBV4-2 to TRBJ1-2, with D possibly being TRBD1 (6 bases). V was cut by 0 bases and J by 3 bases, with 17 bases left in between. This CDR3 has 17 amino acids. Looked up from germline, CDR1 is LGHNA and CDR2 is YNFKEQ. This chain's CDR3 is CASSQEYRAHGDYGYTF. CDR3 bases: TGTGCCAGCAGCCAAGAATACAGGGCACATGGGGACTATGGCTACACCTTC.

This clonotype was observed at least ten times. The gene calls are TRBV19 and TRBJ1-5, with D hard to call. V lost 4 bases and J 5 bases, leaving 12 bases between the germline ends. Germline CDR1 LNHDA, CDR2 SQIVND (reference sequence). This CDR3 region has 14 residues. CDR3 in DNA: TGTGCCAGTAGTACAACCAGCGGGGATCAGCCCCAGCATTTT. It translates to CASSTTSGDQPQHF. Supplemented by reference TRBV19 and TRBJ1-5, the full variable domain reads DGGITQSPKYLFRKEGQNVTLSCEQNLNHDAMYWYRQDPGQGLRLIYYSQIVNDFQKGDIAEGYSVSREKKESFPLTVTSAQKNPTAFYLCASSTTSGDQPQHFGDGTRLSIL.

The CDR3 DNA sequence: TGTGCCACCAGCAGAACCTCAGGGGATTTGGAGACCCAGCATTTT. Translated: CATSRTSGDLETQHF. The rearrangement links TRBV15 to TRBJ1-5, with D perhaps matching TRBD1 (6 bases). V was pared by 2 bases and J by 11 bases, with 19 bases between. This CDR3 comprises 15 residues. The germline gives CDR1 LNHNV, CDR2 YYDKDF (reference sequence).

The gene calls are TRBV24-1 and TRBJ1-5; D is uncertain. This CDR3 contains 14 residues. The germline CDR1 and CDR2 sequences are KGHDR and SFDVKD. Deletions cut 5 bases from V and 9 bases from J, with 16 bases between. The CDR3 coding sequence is TGTGCCACCAGTGGTCGGAGCGCGATATCGCCCCAGCATTTT. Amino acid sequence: CATSGRSAISPQHF.